The text below deals with one T cell receptor (beta chain). Participants, 18 to 89 years old, spanned around 25 US areas. Clinical histories supplied by participants themselves formed the basis of cohort assignment. Repertoires were generated with immunoSEQ multiplex PCR, while TCRdb's copy carries only in-frame clones and drops some. The data hold 350,000 to 450,000 clones, with 85% to 90% observed a single time. The ends lost 2 bases at V and 3 bases at J; junction bases unmatched: 4. In germline, CDR1 is GTSNPN, CDR2 SVGIG (reference sequence). The CDR3 covers 14 residues. These data are taken from a study of blood T cell repertoires in COVID-19. As for the study in general: Both acute and convalescent COVID-19 samples were obtained from the United States, Italy and Spain. PBMCs, B-cell-depleted T cells, or T cells provided the cDNA or gDNA that made up the material.

The sequencing input was PBMCs or T cells enriched from blood (not recorded which). The sequence was obtained from a man between 25 and 39 years old who had recovered from COVID-19. The V call is TRBV30, the J call TRBJ2-3; 8 nucleotides match TRBD1. The CDR3 loop is CAWSRRQGTDTQYF. The CDR3 DNA reads as TGTGCCTGGAGTAGAAGACAGGGGACAGATACGCAGTATTTT.